The clone carrying this T cell receptor beta chain was seen more than once but under ten times. Its matching antigen is unknown. The record originates from a study of T cell responses to AZD1222 COVID-19 vaccine. Repertoires were generated with immunoSEQ multiplex PCR, while TCRdb's copy carries only in-frame clones and drops some. The table lists roughly 70,000 clones, roughly 85% of them singletons. General observations from the study: Unmutated variant regions are reportedly the target of nearly half of TCRs that are spike-specific. Females made up more of the donors, who were largely white British, and clonal diversity may have come out too low.

This CDR3 region has 11 residues. V was trimmed by 6 bases and J by 8 bases, leaving 10 bases between them. Germline lookup yields CDR1 MNHEY and CDR2 SVGAGI. This rearrangement joins TRBV6-5 to TRBJ1-1; D perhaps matches TRBD1 (5 bases). The specimen comprised peripheral blood, sampled on day 0 of AZD1222 vaccination. The source of this sequence is an adult in good health. The CDR3 nucleotides are TGTGCCAGCAGGAGACAGCAAGAAGCTTTCTTT. The encoded protein is CASRRQQEAFF.